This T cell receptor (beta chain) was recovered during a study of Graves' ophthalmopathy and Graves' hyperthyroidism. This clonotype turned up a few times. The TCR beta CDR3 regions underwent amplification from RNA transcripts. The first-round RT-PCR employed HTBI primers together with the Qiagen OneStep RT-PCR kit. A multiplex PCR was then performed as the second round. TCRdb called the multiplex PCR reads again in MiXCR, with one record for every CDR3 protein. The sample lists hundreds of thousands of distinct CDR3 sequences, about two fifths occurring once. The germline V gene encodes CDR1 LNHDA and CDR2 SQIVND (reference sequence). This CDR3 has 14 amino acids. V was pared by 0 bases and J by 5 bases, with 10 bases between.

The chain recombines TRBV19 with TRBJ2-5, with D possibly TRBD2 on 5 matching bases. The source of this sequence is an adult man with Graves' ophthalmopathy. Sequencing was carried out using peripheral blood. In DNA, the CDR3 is TGTGCCAGTAGTATAGACGGGGTAGGGGAGACCCAGTACTTC. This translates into CASSIDGVGETQYF.